The 32 T cell receptor beta chains given below trace back to one sample, sequenced in a study of CXCR3-negative and CXCR3-positive naive CD8 T cells. Overall study findings and caveats: When CXCR3-positive naive cells were set against CXCR3-negative naive cells, the former had more hydrophobic TRB CDR3s.

The authors made the TRB cDNA libraries by 5' RACE using UMI labels. No DNA is given; TCRdb re-called the 5' RACE reads and lists each CDR3 protein once. The sample table sets out about 98,000 distinct CDR3 sequences. These receptors' antigens are unknown. The sequencing sample was made of naive CXCR3+ CD8+ T cells from blood. The subset denotes: CD45RO-CCR7+CD27+CD95- naive CD8+ T cells expressing CXCR3 (TNR3+). These receptors came from a human donor in good health. Some clones in this sample may be carry-over from other donors' samples.

The J gene is TRBJ2-1, the V gene TRBV12-3 or TRBV12-4; the TCRdb call, TRBD1, lacks DNA for checking. The CDR3 sequence is 13 residues long. This chain's CDR3 is CASTPTGGNEQFF.

The chain carries TRBV7-2 and TRBJ2-7; the TCRdb D gene call, TRBD2, has no DNA to confirm it. Germline CDR1 reads SGHTA; CDR2 reads FQGNSA. This CDR3 has 15 amino acids. CDR3 sequence reads: CASSFGSSGSYEQYF.

The J gene is TRBJ1-1, the V gene TRBV29-1; there is no DNA to check the TCRdb D call of TRBD1. The germline gives CDR1 SQVTM, CDR2 ANQGSEA. This CDR3 has 12 residues. This chain's CDR3 is CSALDRGSEAFF.

V usage is TRBV28 and J usage is TRBJ2-2; the TRBD2 assignment by TCRdb is unverifiable without DNA. Germline CDR1 MDHEN, CDR2 SYDVKM. The CDR3 extends over 15 amino acids. The CDR3 loop reads CASRSVAGGARELFF. Supplemented by reference TRBV28 and TRBJ2-2, the full variable domain reads DVKVTQSSRYLVKRTGEKVFLECVQDMDHENMFWYRQDPGLGLRLIYFSYDVKMKEKGDIPEGYSVSREKKERFSLILESASTNQTSMYLCASRSVAGGARELFFGEGSRLTVL.

This CDR3 is CASSLGGTVEAFF. The chain carries TRBV7-9 and TRBJ1-1; lacking DNA, the TRBD1 call made by TCRdb goes unchecked. The germline gives CDR1 SEHNR, CDR2 FQNEAQ (reference sequence). The CDR3 loop spans 13 amino acids.

The chain's CDR3 is CASRPRQGSNQPQHF. The J gene is TRBJ1-5, the V gene TRBV28; TCRdb reports TRBD1, a call that lacks DNA to check it against. The CDR3 runs 15 residues. Germline V gene data show CDR1 as MDHEN and CDR2 as SYDVKM.

The CDR3 loop is CASSLSPLGGQYF. The J gene is TRBJ2-7, the V gene TRBV27; absent DNA, TCRdb's TRBD1 call cannot be checked. Germline-derived CDR1 and CDR2 are MNHEY and SMNVEV (reference sequence). This CDR3 has 13 amino acids.

V is TRBV7-3 and J is TRBJ2-1; TCRdb designates TRBD1, a call that cannot be tested without DNA. Germline CDR1 SGHTA, CDR2 FQGTGA. This CDR3 has 15 residues. The CDR3 protein is CASSLGPFSYNEQFF.

This rearrangement joins TRBV27 to TRBJ1-1. The CDR3 spans 13 residues. Germline V gene lookup returns CDR1 MNHEY and CDR2 SMNVEV (reference sequence). The CDR3 loop reads CASSLSRGAGAFF.

This sequence joins TRBV27 and TRBJ1-2; without DNA, the TCRdb call of TRBD1 cannot be checked. CDR3 length: 13 amino acids. Germline lookup yields CDR1 MNHEY and CDR2 SMNVEV (reference sequence). CDR3 in amino acids: CASSLAGGRGYTF.

The chain couples TRBV20-1 to TRBJ2-3. Germline CDR1 is DFQATT and CDR2 is SNEGSKA (reference sequence). The CDR3 is made up of 13 amino acids. This CDR3 reads CSARFGTPDTQYF.

This sequence joins TRBV4-2 and TRBJ2-7; TCRdb's assignment of TRBD2 cannot be checked, as there is no DNA. The CDR3 spans 14 residues. Germline V gene lookup returns CDR1 LGHNA and CDR2 YNFKEQ. The CDR3 here is CASGGLATVGEQYF.

This chain connects TRBV4-1 to TRBJ1-1. This CDR3 contains 14 residues. CDR1 and CDR2 from the germline V gene are MGHRA and YSYEKL. The chain's CDR3 is CASSLLTLNTEAFF.

This sequence joins TRBV5-5 and TRBJ2-7. CDR1 and CDR2 from the germline V gene are SGHKS and YYEKEE (reference sequence). The CDR3 sequence is 14 residues long. CDR3 region: CASSLYEVSYEQYF. Together with reference TRBV5-5 and TRBJ2-7, the CDR3 gives the full variable domain: DAGVTQSPTHLIKTRGQQVTLRCSPISGHKSVSWYQQVLGQGPQFIFQYYEKEERGRGNFPDRFSARQFPNYSSELNVNALLLGDSALYLCASSLYEVSYEQYFGPGTRLTVT.

The J gene is TRBJ2-7, the V gene TRBV13; TCRdb outputs TRBD1, but without DNA this stays unchecked. The CDR3 contains 13 residues. Germline lookup yields CDR1 PRHDT and CDR2 FYEKMQ (reference sequence). CDR3 residues: CASTMGASYEQYF.

The chain links TRBV4-3 to TRBJ2-7; TCRdb names TRBD1, which stays unverified in the absence of DNA. This CDR3 is built from 14 residues. From germline, CDR1 is LGHNA and CDR2 YSLEER. The CDR3 region is CASSQVQETYEQYF.

V gene TRBV7-9 combines with J gene TRBJ2-5; TCRdb indicates TRBD2, and absent DNA this call remains unverified. Germline V CDR1 and CDR2: SEHNR, FQNEAQ (reference sequence). The CDR3 sequence is 16 residues long. This chain's CDR3 is CASSSSGGLAQETQYF.

This chain uses TRBV4-1 with TRBJ1-5. This CDR3 spans 16 amino acids. CDR1 and CDR2 from the germline V gene are MGHRA and YSYEKL. The CDR3 sequence is CASSQALGAMSQPQHF.

This sequence joins TRBV5-4 and TRBJ2-4; TCRdb's D call of TRBD2 is untestable without DNA. Germline CDR1 SGHNT, CDR2 YYREEE (reference sequence). The CDR3 has 14 amino acids. The CDR3 is CASSPEEGRNIQYF.

The chain joins TRBV7-2 to TRBJ1-5. The germline CDR1 and CDR2 sequences are SGHTA and FQGNSA. The CDR3 contains 15 residues. The CDR3 reads CASSFNLGDNQPQHF.

The chain uses TRBV29-1 and TRBJ1-2; the D gene TCRdb calls, TRBD1, cannot be checked with no DNA. This CDR3 contains 14 residues. The V gene's germline CDR1 is SQVTM and CDR2 ANQGSEA. CDR3 region: CSVLGGVVNYGYTF. Complete variable domain (other parts from reference TRBV29-1 and TRBJ1-2): SAVISQKPSRDICQRGTSLTIQCQVDSQVTMMFWYRQQPGQSLTLIATANQGSEATYESGFVIDKFPISRPNLTFSTLTVSNMSPEDSSIYLCSVLGGVVNYGYTFGSGTRLTVV.

The rearrangement joins TRBV7-2 to TRBJ2-7; TCRdb lists TRBD1, though no DNA is available to test this call. This CDR3 comprises 15 residues. Germline CDR1 SGHTA, CDR2 FQGNSA. The CDR3 spells CASSLEGTAANEQYF.

The rearrangement links TRBV6-5 to TRBJ2-3; TCRdb outputs TRBD2, but without DNA this stays unchecked. CDR1 MNHEY and CDR2 SVGAGI come from the germline V gene. The CDR3 runs to 17 residues. The CDR3 protein is CASSPRSWREVPDTQYF.

The rearrangement links TRBV7-2 to TRBJ2-2; absent DNA, TCRdb's TRBD1 call cannot be checked. This CDR3 has 15 amino acids. Germline loops: CDR1 SGHTA, CDR2 FQGNSA. The CDR3 loop is CASSTFEGGTGELFF.

The CDR3 reads CASSPDGTEAFF. The chain has TRBV18 and TRBJ1-1. The CDR3 covers 12 residues. Germline V gene sequence: CDR1 KGHSH, CDR2 LQKENI.

The chain links TRBV6-5 to TRBJ1-5; TCRdb's D call of TRBD1 is untestable without DNA. Germline V gene lookup returns CDR1 MNHEY and CDR2 SVGAGI. The CDR3 covers 15 residues. The CDR3: CASSLGTGLGQPQHF.

V gene TRBV28 combines with J gene TRBJ2-2; lacking DNA, the TRBD2 call made by TCRdb goes unchecked. This CDR3 has 16 amino acids. From germline, CDR1 is MDHEN and CDR2 SYDVKM. The CDR3 reads CASSLTMSGGAGELFF.

V gene TRBV7-9 combines with J gene TRBJ1-2; TCRdb's D gene call, TRBD1, goes unchecked for lack of DNA. The CDR3 extends over 12 amino acids. Germline V gene data show CDR1 as SEHNR and CDR2 as FQNEAQ (reference sequence). CDR3: CASTDRSYGYTF.

This chain uses TRBV7-9 with TRBJ2-5; the TCRdb D gene call, TRBD2, has no DNA to confirm it. CDR1 and CDR2 (germline): SEHNR, FQNEAQ (reference sequence). The CDR3 loop spans 14 amino acids. This chain's CDR3 is CASSLARGLETQYF.

This sequence joins TRBV5-6 and TRBJ2-5; the TCRdb call, TRBD2, lacks DNA for checking. Germline-derived CDR1 and CDR2 are SGHDT and YYEEEE. The length of the CDR3 is 16 residues. The CDR3 spells CASSVTPSGAQETQYF.

The CDR3 is CASGSPGTDYGEQFF. The chain links TRBV6-1 to TRBJ2-1; TCRdb's D call, TRBD2, is unchecked because there is no DNA. The CDR3 runs to 15 residues. Looked up from germline, CDR1 is MNHNS and CDR2 is SASEGT.

The rearrangement links TRBV20-1 to TRBJ2-1. The CDR3 runs 15 residues. Germline V gene lookup returns CDR1 DFQATT and CDR2 SNEGSKA (reference sequence). The CDR3 region is CSAKAGSSSYNEQFF.